A single sample gave rise to the 5 T cell receptor beta chains below, sequenced in a study of T-cell memory formation after mild COVID-19. One entry per CDR3 protein results from TCRdb running MiXCR on the 5' RACE reads. The sample has about 290,000 distinct CDR3 sequences; roughly 15% are singletons. The sequenced sample consisted of PBMCs or a T cell subset sorted from them (not recorded which). These receptors came from a man aged 18-30 years who had mild COVID-19 (a few samples of this study predate the infection). Cell type and time point are not known.

This clonotype was seen only a few times. The gene calls are TRBV7-2 and TRBJ1-2; unclear D gene. The CDR3 extends over 8 amino acids. In germline, CDR1 is SGHTA, CDR2 FQGNSA. Trimming took off 7 bases at V and 9 bases at J, with 3 bases between the two ends. The CDR3 DNA sequence: TGTGCCAGCACGAGCTACACCTTC. This sequence encodes CASTSYTF.

This clonotype was seen more than once but under ten times. This chain uses TRBV5-1 with TRBJ1-2; D uncertain. The CDR3 consists of 15 residues. From germline, CDR1 is SGHRS and CDR2 YFSETQ. V was trimmed by 3 bases and J by 3 bases, leaving 15 bases between them. The CDR3 here is CASSSRVFGDYGYTF. DNA for the CDR3: TGCGCCAGCAGCTCCCGGGTCTTCGGAGACTATGGCTACACCTTC.

The chain joins TRBV25-1 to TRBJ2-5; TRBD2 might be the D (6 bases). V lost 2 bases and J 2 bases, leaving 9 bases between the germline ends. Germline CDR1 MGHDK, CDR2 SYGVNS. The CDR3 is 14 residues long. The CDR3 sequence is CASSEMGRQETQYF. The CDR3 nucleotides are TGTGCCAGCAGTGAAATGGGGAGGCAAGAGACCCAGTACTTC.

This clonotype was observed at least ten times. J is TRBJ2-1 and V is TRBV20-1; 8 nucleotides match TRBD2. V trimming: 3 bases; J trimming: 2 bases; junction bases outside the gene matches: 6. Germline-derived CDR1 and CDR2 are DFQATT and SNEGSKA (reference sequence). This CDR3 is 15 amino acids long. CDR3 sequence (DNA): TGCAGTGCTAGTGGGGAGCGGGGGACCTACAATGAGCAGTTCTTC. This gives the protein CSASGERGTYNEQFF.

This chain connects TRBV12-3 or TRBV12-4 to TRBJ2-5, with D perhaps TRBD2 (6 bases). V gave up 4 bases and J gave up 5 bases, with 17 bases separating them. There are 15 residues in the CDR3. The CDR3 nucleotides are TGTGCCAGCAGTTCGAATGAGGCTAGCGCGGAGACCCAGTACTTC. It yields the protein CASSSNEASAETQYF.